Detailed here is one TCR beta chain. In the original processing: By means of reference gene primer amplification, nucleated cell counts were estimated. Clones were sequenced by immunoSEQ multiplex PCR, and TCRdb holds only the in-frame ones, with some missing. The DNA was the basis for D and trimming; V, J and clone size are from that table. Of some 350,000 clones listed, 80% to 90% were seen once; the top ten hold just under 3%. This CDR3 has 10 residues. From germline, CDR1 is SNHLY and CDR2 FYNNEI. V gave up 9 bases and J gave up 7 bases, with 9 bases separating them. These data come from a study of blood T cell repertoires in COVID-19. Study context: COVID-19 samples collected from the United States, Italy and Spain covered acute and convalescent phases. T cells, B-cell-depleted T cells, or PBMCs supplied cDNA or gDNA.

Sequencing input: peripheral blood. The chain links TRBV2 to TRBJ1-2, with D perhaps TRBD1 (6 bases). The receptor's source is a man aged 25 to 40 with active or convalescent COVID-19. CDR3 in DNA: TGTGCCAGGAGGGGGTTTGGCTACACCTTC. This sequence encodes CARRGFGYTF.